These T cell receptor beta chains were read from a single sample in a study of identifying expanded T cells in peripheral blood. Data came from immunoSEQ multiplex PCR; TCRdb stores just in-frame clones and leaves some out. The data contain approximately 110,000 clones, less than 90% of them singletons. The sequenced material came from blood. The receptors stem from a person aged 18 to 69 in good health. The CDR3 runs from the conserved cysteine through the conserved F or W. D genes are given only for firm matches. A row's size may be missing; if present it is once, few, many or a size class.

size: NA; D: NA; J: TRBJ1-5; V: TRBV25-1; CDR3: CASSESGYSNQPQHF; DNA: TGTGCCAGCAGTGAATCCGGGTATAGCAATCAGCCCCAGCATTTT
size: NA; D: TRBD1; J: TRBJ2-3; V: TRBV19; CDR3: CASSPGQGADTQYF; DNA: TGTGCCAGTAGCCCTGGACAGGGCGCAGATACGCAGTATTTT
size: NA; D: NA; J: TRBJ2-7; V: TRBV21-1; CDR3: CASSMGGRRQYF; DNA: TGTGCCAGCAGCATGGGGGGAAGGAGGCAGTACTTC
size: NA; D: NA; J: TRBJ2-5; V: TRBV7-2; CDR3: CASSEKDRPGKETQYF; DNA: TGTGCCAGCAGCGAGAAGGACCGGCCAGGGAAAGAGACCCAGTACTTC
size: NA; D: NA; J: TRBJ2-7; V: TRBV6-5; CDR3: CASSYNPGTSYEQYF; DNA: TGTGCCAGCAGTTACAACCCAGGGACGTCCTACGAGCAGTACTTC
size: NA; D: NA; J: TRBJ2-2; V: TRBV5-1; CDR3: CASSLWSGPGELFF; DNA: TGCGCCAGCAGCCTGTGGTCCGGGCCCGGGGAGCTGTTTTTT
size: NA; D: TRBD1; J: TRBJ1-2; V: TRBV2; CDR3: CASSQRGTVYGYTF; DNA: TGTGCCAGCTCCCAAAGGGGGACAGTCTATGGCTACACCTTC
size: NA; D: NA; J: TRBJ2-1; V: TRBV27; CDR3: CASTSDSFSSYNEQFF; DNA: TGTGCCAGCACCTCCGACAGCTTTAGCTCCTACAATGAGCAGTTCTTC
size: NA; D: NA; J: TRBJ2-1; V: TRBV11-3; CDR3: CASSPAVGGNEQFF; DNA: TGTGCCAGCAGCCCCGCGGTCGGGGGTAATGAGCAGTTCTTC
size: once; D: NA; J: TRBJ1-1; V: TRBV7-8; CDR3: CASITAGSVNTEAFF; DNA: TGTGCCAGCATCACCGCTGGTTCGGTGAACACTGAAGCTTTCTTT
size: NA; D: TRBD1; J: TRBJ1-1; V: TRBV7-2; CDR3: CASSLGNRGLNTEAFF; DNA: TGTGCCAGCAGCTTAGGGAACAGGGGACTAAACACTGAAGCTTTCTTT
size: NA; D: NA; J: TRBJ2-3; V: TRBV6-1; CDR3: CASSPPGINTQYF; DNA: TGTGCCAGCAGTCCCCCAGGGATAAATACGCAGTATTTT
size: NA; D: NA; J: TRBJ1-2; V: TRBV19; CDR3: CASTHTGYGYTF; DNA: TGTGCCAGTACCCACACGGGCTATGGCTACACCTTC
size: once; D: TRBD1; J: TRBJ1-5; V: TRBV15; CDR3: CATSPPPGTGSAQPQHF; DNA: TGTGCCACCAGCCCACCTCCCGGGACAGGGTCCGCTCAGCCCCAGCATTTT
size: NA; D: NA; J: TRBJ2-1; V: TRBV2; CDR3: CASSDSPGRYNEQFF; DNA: TGTGCCAGCAGTGATTCCCCGGGACGGTACAATGAGCAGTTCTTC
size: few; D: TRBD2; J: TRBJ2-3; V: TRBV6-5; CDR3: CASNLAGADTQYF; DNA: TGTGCCAGCAATCTAGCGGGAGCAGATACGCAGTATTTT
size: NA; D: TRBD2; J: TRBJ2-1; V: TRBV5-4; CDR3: CASSRGLAGSSYNEQFF; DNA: TGTGCCAGCAGCAGGGGACTAGCGGGGTCCTCCTACAATGAGCAGTTCTTC
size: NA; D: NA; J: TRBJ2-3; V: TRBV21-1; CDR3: CASSKGPVAGGPVGTDTQYF; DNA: TGTGCCAGCAGCAAAGGCCCTGTCGCGGGAGGGCCAGTAGGCACAGATACGCAGTATTTT
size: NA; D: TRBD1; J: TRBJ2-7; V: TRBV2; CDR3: CASSEGTGALYEQYF; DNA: TGTGCCAGCAGTGAGGGGACAGGGGCCCTCTACGAGCAGTACTTC
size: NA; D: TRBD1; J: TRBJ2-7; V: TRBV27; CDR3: CASSSAGTEDYEQYF; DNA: TGTGCCAGCAGTTCCGCCGGGACAGAAGACTACGAGCAGTACTTC
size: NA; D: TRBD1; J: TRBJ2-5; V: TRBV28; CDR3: CASSYSDRGGTQYF; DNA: TGTGCCAGCAGTTACTCGGACAGGGGAGGGACCCAGTACTTC
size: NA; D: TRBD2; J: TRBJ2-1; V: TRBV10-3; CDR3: CAISEPGTSGGNSYNEQFF; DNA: TGTGCCATCAGTGAGCCTGGGACTAGCGGTGGGAACTCCTACAATGAGCAGTTCTTC